These 31 T cell receptor beta chains came from one sample sequenced in a study of T cell clones after liver transplantation. The method was immunoSEQ multiplex PCR; TCRdb's version includes in-frame clones alone and lacks a portion of them. The sample consists of some 60,000 clones, 71% of them appearing once. The sequencing here drew on CD4+ T cells from blood, taken before liver transplant. Receptors were obtained from a human donor who received a liver transplant.

The chain employs TRBV27 and TRBJ1-5; 11 positions agree with TRBD1. The V segment lost 5 bases and the J segment 0 bases; nucleotides outside the gene matches: 9. The CDR3 spans 18 residues. Germline V gene sequence: CDR1 MNHEY, CDR2 SMNVEV (reference sequence). The chain's CDR3 is CASSPRTGGFDSNQPQHF. CDR3 nucleotides: TGTGCCAGCAGTCCTCGGACAGGGGGCTTTGATAGCAATCAGCCCCAGCATTTT.

The CDR3 DNA is TGTGCCAGCAGCGTAAGATGGGCAGCGGGGGTAGGCCAGGATACGCAGTATTTT. This codes for CASSVRWAAGVGQDTQYF. V usage is TRBV9 and J usage is TRBJ2-3, with 8 bases lining up with TRBD2. The CDR3 extends over 18 amino acids. Unmatched junction bases numbered 16, after V lost 1 base and J lost 6 bases. Germline V lookup: CDR1 SGDLS, CDR2 YYNGEE.

This clone has only one observation. The V gene is TRBV5-1, the J gene TRBJ2-3; D might be TRBD2 (6 bases). This CDR3 contains 15 residues. Germline V gives CDR1 SGHRS, CDR2 YFSETQ. The ends were cut back, 0 bases at V and 1 base at J, with 9 bases in the middle. DNA of the CDR3: TGCGCCAGCAGCTTGGCGGGACTTGGCACAGATACGCAGTATTTT. Its translation: CASSLAGLGTDTQYF.

The rearrangement uses TRBV10-3 and TRBJ1-1; D might be TRBD1 (5 bases). Trimming cost V 8 bases and J 2 bases, with 12 bases left between them. Germline CDR1 and CDR2: ENHRY and SYGVKD. The CDR3 consists of 13 residues. Here the CDR3 reads CAIGTDRNTEAFF. In DNA, the CDR3 is TGTGCCATCGGGACTGACCGAAACACTGAAGCTTTCTTT.

The V and J genes are TRBV7-2 and TRBJ1-4; 7 bases map to TRBD1. The germline gives CDR1 SGHTA, CDR2 FQGNSA. The CDR3 covers 16 residues. Trimming at V came to 5 bases and at J to 8 bases, leaving 14 bases not matched to a gene. Here the CDR3 DNA reads TGTGCCAGCAGCCCAACCTCAGGGGGTGGAGGGGAAAAACTGTTTTTT. Translating gives CASSPTSGGGGEKLFF.

The chain uses TRBV28 and TRBJ2-7; TRBD1 is a possible D gene (6 bases). The CDR3 extends over 14 amino acids. Trimming pared 3 bases from V and 4 bases from J, leaving 13 bases between. Germline V gene data show CDR1 as MDHEN and CDR2 as SYDVKM. CDR3 loop: CASSFSQGNYEQYF. As DNA, the CDR3 is TGTGCCAGCAGTTTCTCCCAGGGGAATTACGAGCAGTACTTC. The complete variable domain, with remaining parts taken from reference TRBV28 and TRBJ2-7, reads DVKVTQSSRYLVKRTGEKVFLECVQDMDHENMFWYRQDPGLGLRLIYFSYDVKMKEKGDIPEGYSVSREKKERFSLILESASTNQTSMYLCASSFSQGNYEQYFGPGTRLTVT.

This clone came up many times. V and J are TRBV25-1 and TRBJ2-7, with D unresolved. Germline loops: CDR1 MGHDK, CDR2 SYGVNS. The CDR3 loop spans 14 amino acids. Trimming left V 2 bases short and J 9 bases short, with 17 bases between. This chain's CDR3 is CASSEVRPPTRQYF. The CDR3 DNA follows: TGTGCCAGCAGTGAAGTGCGGCCGCCTACGAGGCAGTACTTC.

The chain is built from TRBV2 and TRBJ2-1, with TRBD2 as a possible D gene (7 bases). Trimming cost V 10 bases and J 0 bases, with 13 bases left between them. Germline V CDR1 and CDR2: SNHLY, FYNNEI. The CDR3 totals 14 residues. CDR3 in amino acids: CATKGGGSYNEQFF. The CDR3, as DNA: TGTGCCACCAAAGGGGGGGGCTCCTACAATGAGCAGTTCTTC.

This clone was counted a few times. The rearrangement joins TRBV6-6 to TRBJ1-5; 9 nucleotides line up with TRBD1. Germline loops: CDR1 MNHNY, CDR2 SVGAGI (reference sequence). The CDR3 spans 16 residues. J lost 2 bases, V lost 6 bases, and 8 bases had no gene match. The CDR3 here is CASSATGGGGNQPQHF. CDR3 in DNA: TGTGCCAGCAGCGCCACAGGGGGCGGGGGCAATCAGCCCCAGCATTTT.

The V gene is TRBV19, the J gene TRBJ1-5, with D unclear. The CDR3 contains 15 residues. The germline V gene has CDR1 LNHDA and CDR2 SQIVND (reference sequence). Trimming pared 4 bases from V and 4 bases from J, leaving 14 bases between. CDR3 coding DNA: TGTGCCAGTAGTACCTACGAGGGAGTAAATCAGCCCCAGCATTTT. Translated: CASSTYEGVNQPQHF.

This clone was counted only a few times. The J gene is TRBJ1-6, the V gene TRBV18; tentatively, D is TRBD1 (6 bases). V was cut by 2 bases and J by 5 bases, with 10 bases left in between. From germline, CDR1 is KGHSH and CDR2 LQKENI. CDR3 size: 15 residues. The CDR3 spells CASSPGQTNNSPLHF. The CDR3 DNA is TGTGCCAGCTCACCAGGACAGACCAATAATTCACCCCTCCACTTT.

The J gene is TRBJ2-7, the V gene TRBV5-6, with a tentative D call TRBD2 (5 bases). Germline V gene sequence: CDR1 SGHDT, CDR2 YYEEEE. This CDR3 is 15 amino acids long. V lost 5 bases, J lost 7 bases, and 22 bases lay in between. The CDR3 DNA sequence: TGTGCCAGCAGTCGCTGGGCGGGCGAAGCGTGGGAGCAGTACTTC. Its protein is CASSRWAGEAWEQYF.

This clone was seen just once. The V and J genes are TRBV6-5 and TRBJ1-1; no firm D call. From germline, CDR1 is MNHEY and CDR2 SVGAGI. V gave up 0 bases and J gave up 2 bases, with 10 bases separating them. This CDR3 contains 15 residues. DNA of the CDR3: TGTGCCAGCAGTTACTCGAGACACGTTAACACTGAAGCTTTCTTT. It translates to CASSYSRHVNTEAFF.

The chain links TRBV7-2 to TRBJ1-1; possibly TRBD1 for D (5 bases). Trimming cost V 2 bases and J 1 base, with 11 bases left between them. The length of the CDR3 is 15 residues. Germline loops: CDR1 SGHTA, CDR2 FQGNSA. DNA of the CDR3: TGTGCCAGCAGCTTACACCAGGGCGCGAACACTGAAGCTTTCTTT. Its translation: CASSLHQGANTEAFF.

This chain links TRBV7-9 with TRBJ2-1; unclear D gene. The CDR3 totals 13 residues. CDR1 is SEHNR and CDR2 is FQNEAQ in the germline V gene (reference sequence). Trimming stripped 1 base from V and 7 bases from J, with 8 bases between. The CDR3 sequence: CASSLDEANEQFF. CDR3 bases: TGTGCCAGCAGCTTAGACGAAGCAAATGAGCAGTTCTTC.

This chain joins TRBV28 and TRBJ2-3, with D perhaps matching TRBD1 (5 bases). This CDR3 region has 14 residues. Germline assignment: CDR1 MDHEN and CDR2 SYDVKM. Trimming stripped 6 bases from V and 1 base from J, with 11 bases between. The CDR3 spells CASSPMGRTDTQYF. DNA for the CDR3: TGTGCCAGCAGCCCCATGGGGCGCACAGATACGCAGTATTTT. The whole variable domain, remainder taken from reference TRBV28 and TRBJ2-3, is DVKVTQSSRYLVKRTGEKVFLECVQDMDHENMFWYRQDPGLGLRLIYFSYDVKMKEKGDIPEGYSVSREKKERFSLILESASTNQTSMYLCASSPMGRTDTQYFGPGTRLTVL.

The V call is TRBV6-4, the J call TRBJ1-5; D uncertain. Trimming took off 5 bases at V and 2 bases at J, with 13 bases between the two ends. This CDR3 is built from 15 residues. CDR1 is MRHNA, CDR2 SNTAGT, per germline. The CDR3 spells CASSPGSDGNQPQHF. Written as DNA, the CDR3 is TGTGCCAGCAGTCCCGGGTCCGACGGCAATCAGCCCCAGCATTTT.

This clone was seen only a few times. V gene TRBV10-3 combines with J gene TRBJ1-5; a possible D gene is TRBD1 (6 bases). CDR1 is ENHRY, CDR2 SYGVKD, per germline. The CDR3 is 15 amino acids. Trimming cost V 6 bases and J 3 bases, with 15 bases left between them. CDR3 sequence (DNA): TGTGCCATCAGGGGCGAGGACAGTCTCAATCAGCCCCAGCATTTT. Protein product: CAIRGEDSLNQPQHF.

This clone was detected ten times or more. The J gene is TRBJ2-3, the V gene TRBV7-3; possibly TRBD1 for D (7 bases). Per germline, CDR1 SGHTA and CDR2 FQGTGA. The CDR3 covers 16 residues. Trimming stripped 2 bases from V and 4 bases from J, with 16 bases between. The CDR3, as DNA: TGTGCCAGCAGCTTATTGGCAGGGGGGACCCCAGATACGCAGTATTTT. Translated: CASSLLAGGTPDTQYF.

This rearrangement joins TRBV5-6 to TRBJ1-3, with 9 bases lining up with TRBD1. The V segment lost 3 bases and the J segment 3 bases; nucleotides outside the gene matches: 7. Germline CDR1 reads SGHDT; CDR2 reads YYEEEE. The CDR3 extends over 16 amino acids. As DNA, the CDR3 is TGTGCCAGCAGCTCCCCACAGGGGGCAGGTGGAAACACCATATATTTT. Translation: CASSSPQGAGGNTIYF.

V gene TRBV5-1 combines with J gene TRBJ1-4; unclear D gene. V lost 4 bases to trimming and J lost 0 bases, with 13 bases between them. Germline lookup yields CDR1 SGHRS and CDR2 YFSETQ. The CDR3 contains 16 residues. CDR3 loop: CASSPAMRATNEKLFF. As DNA, the CDR3 is TGCGCCAGCAGCCCGGCGATGAGGGCAACTAATGAAAAACTGTTTTTT.

For the CDR3, the DNA is TGTGCCAGCAGTTCCCCAGGGTCGGGGGATCAGCCCCAGCATTTT. Translating gives CASSSPGSGDQPQHF. This chain connects TRBV28 to TRBJ1-5; D is possibly TRBD1 (5 bases). Trimming took off 4 bases at V and 5 bases at J, with 15 bases between the two ends. This CDR3 has 15 residues. The germline CDR1 and CDR2 sequences are MDHEN and SYDVKM.

V is TRBV27 and J is TRBJ2-2, with TRBD2 identical over 9 bases. The germline gives CDR1 MNHEY, CDR2 SMNVEV (reference sequence). The V segment lost 5 bases and the J segment 5 bases; nucleotides outside the gene matches: 3. The CDR3 contains 14 residues. CDR3 amino acids: CASSLAGYTGELFF. The CDR3 DNA sequence: TGTGCCAGCAGTCTAGCGGGGTATACCGGGGAGCTGTTTTTT.

There are a few counts of this clone. This chain links TRBV14 with TRBJ1-2; the D is unclear. The CDR3 contains 13 residues. V was clipped by 1 base and J by 2 bases, with 5 bases between them. Germline V gene sequence: CDR1 SGHDN, CDR2 FVKESK. This CDR3 reads CASSQALNYGYTF. The CDR3 DNA follows: TGTGCCAGCAGCCAAGCTCTCAACTATGGCTACACCTTC.

This rearrangement joins TRBV5-1 to TRBJ2-5, with a possible D match to TRBD1 (6 bases). Trimming took 2 bases from V and 1 from J, leaving 12 bases between them. Germline loops: CDR1 SGHRS, CDR2 YFSETQ. The CDR3 is 15 residues long. The CDR3, as DNA: TGCGCCAGCAGCTTCTCAACAGGGTCCCAAGAGACCCAGTACTTC. Its protein is CASSFSTGSQETQYF.

This clone was seen a few times. The V call is TRBV14, the J call TRBJ2-5, with D possibly matching TRBD2 (6 bases). Trimming left V 4 bases short and J 5 bases short, with 17 bases between. From germline, CDR1 is SGHDN and CDR2 FVKESK. This CDR3 has 15 amino acids. The CDR3 protein is CASSRTGTPLETQYF. The CDR3 region has the DNA TGTGCCAGCAGCCGCACGGGGACTCCTTTGGAGACCCAGTACTTC.

This clone was seen just once. This chain links TRBV19 with TRBJ2-2; possibly TRBD2 for D (6 bases). V dropped 3 bases and J dropped 7 bases, with 15 bases sitting between them. Germline V gene sequence: CDR1 LNHDA, CDR2 SQIVND (reference sequence). The CDR3 runs to 15 residues. The CDR3 DNA is TGTGCCAGTAGTATTTCGGGAGTGAGAGACGGGGAGCTGTTTTTT. Translation: CASSISGVRDGELFF.

The chain has TRBV18 and TRBJ1-5; D unclear. Germline loops: CDR1 KGHSH, CDR2 LQKENI. This CDR3 has 16 residues. The ends were cut back, 2 bases at V and 4 bases at J, with 15 bases in the middle. Here the CDR3 reads CASSPGNRNSNQPQHF. CDR3 DNA sequence: TGTGCCAGCTCACCAGGTAACAGAAATTCGAATCAGCCCCAGCATTTT.

The chain joins TRBV14 to TRBJ1-2; 7 positions match TRBD1. The junction had 8 bases not matched to a gene; V was cut back by 0 bases and J by 7 bases. The CDR3 has 15 amino acids. Germline V gene lookup returns CDR1 SGHDN and CDR2 FVKESK. The CDR3 sequence is CASSQEETGTGGYTF. CDR3 DNA sequence: TGTGCCAGCAGCCAAGAGGAGACAGGGACGGGTGGCTACACCTTC.

This clone came up once. The V and J genes are TRBV30 and TRBJ2-2, with D perhaps TRBD2 (5 bases). The V and J ends lost 5 bases and 6 bases respectively, with 16 bases between them. The germline gives CDR1 GTSNPN, CDR2 SVGIG (reference sequence). The CDR3 runs 14 residues. DNA of the CDR3: TGTGCCTGGGCGTCCGGGGTAGGGTCCGGGGAGCTGTTTTTT. Protein sequence: CAWASGVGSGELFF. Variable domain in full (rest from reference TRBV30 and TRBJ2-2): SQTIHQWPATLVQPVGSPLSLECTVEGTSNPNLYWYRQAAGRGLQLLFYSVGIGQISSEVPQNLSASRPQDRQFILSSKKLLLSDSGFYLCAWASGVGSGELFFGEGSRLTVL.

This chain links TRBV2 with TRBJ1-4, with 7 bases fitting TRBD1. Germline CDR1 and CDR2: SNHLY and FYNNEI. V trimming: 6 bases; J trimming: 7 bases; junction bases outside the gene matches: 2. The CDR3 covers 12 residues. The CDR3 here is CASSDRVEKLFF. The CDR3 nucleotides are TGTGCCAGCAGCGACAGGGTTGAAAAACTGTTTTTT.